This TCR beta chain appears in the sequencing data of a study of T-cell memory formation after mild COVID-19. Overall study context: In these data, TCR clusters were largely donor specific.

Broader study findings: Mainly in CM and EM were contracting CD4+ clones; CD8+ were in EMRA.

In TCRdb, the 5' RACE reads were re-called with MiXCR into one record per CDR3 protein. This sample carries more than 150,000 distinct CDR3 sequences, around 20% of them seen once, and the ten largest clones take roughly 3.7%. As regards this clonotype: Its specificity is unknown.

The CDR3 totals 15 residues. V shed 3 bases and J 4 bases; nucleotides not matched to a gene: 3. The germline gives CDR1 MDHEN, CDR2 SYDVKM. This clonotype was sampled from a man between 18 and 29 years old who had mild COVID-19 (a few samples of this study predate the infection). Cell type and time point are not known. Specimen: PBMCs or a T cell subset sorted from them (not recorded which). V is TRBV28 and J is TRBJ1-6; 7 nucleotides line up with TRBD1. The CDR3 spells CASSFNRGYNSPLHF. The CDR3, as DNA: TGTGCCAGCAGTTTCAACAGGGGTTATAATTCACCCCTCCACTTT.